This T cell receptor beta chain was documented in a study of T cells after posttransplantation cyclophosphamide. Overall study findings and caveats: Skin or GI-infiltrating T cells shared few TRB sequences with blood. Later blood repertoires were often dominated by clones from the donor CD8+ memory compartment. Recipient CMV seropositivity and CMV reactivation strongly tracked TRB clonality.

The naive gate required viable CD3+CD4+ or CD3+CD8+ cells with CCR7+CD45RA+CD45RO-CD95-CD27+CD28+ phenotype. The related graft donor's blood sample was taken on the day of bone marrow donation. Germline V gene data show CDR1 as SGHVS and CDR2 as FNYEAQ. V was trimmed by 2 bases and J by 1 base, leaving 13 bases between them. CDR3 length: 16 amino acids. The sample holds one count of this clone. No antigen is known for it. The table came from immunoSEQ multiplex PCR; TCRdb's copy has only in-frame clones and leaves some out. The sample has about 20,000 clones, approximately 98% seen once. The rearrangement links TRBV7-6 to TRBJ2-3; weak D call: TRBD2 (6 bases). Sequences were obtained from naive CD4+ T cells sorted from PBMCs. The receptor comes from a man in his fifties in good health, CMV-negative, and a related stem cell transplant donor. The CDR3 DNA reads TGTGCCAGCAGCTTACTGGGCGGGGTGCGCACAGATACGCAGTATTTT. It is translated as CASSLLGGVRTDTQYF. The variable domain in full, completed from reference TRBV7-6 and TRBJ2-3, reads GAGVSQSPRYKVTKRGQDVALRCDPISGHVSLYWYRQALGQGPEFLTYFNYEAQQDKSGLPNDRFSAERPEGSISTLTIQRTEQRDSAMYRCASSLLGGVRTDTQYFGPGTRLTVL.